This T cell receptor beta chain was captured in a study of T-cell reconstitution after alpha-beta-depleted transplantation in children. Study findings and constraints: Some patients' high day-60 TCRbeta diversity was attributed to recipient cells surviving conditioning. At around two months after transplant, the alpha-beta T cells were reportedly derived from several hundred expanded clones that came from non-depleted graft cells.

Using unique molecular identifiers, the investigators prepared the TCRbeta library. TCRdb independently ran MiXCR on the PCR reads; one entry per CDR3 protein. The profile covers about 980,000 distinct CDR3 sequences, with about 26% appearing a single time and more than 25% taken by the ten largest. In the case of this clonotype: Its target is unknown. Relative to the germline gene, one junction end is altered; a read error may explain this.

The CDR3 has 14 amino acids. Source: PBMCs, mostly from graft donor cells, taken 360 days after TCRalphabeta/CD19-depleted stem cell transplant. The TCR comes from a boy under three years old who had a stem cell transplant for SCID, so the T cells may come from the graft donor. The rearrangement joins TRBV12-3 or TRBV12-4 to TRBJ2-7, with 9 bases aligning to TRBD1. The CDR3 DNA sequence: TGTGCCAGCAGATTAGGACAGGGGCCATACGAGCAGTACTTC. Protein product: CASRLGQGPYEQYF.